This T cell receptor beta chain was observed in a study of T cells expressing NK-cell markers. Study as a whole: HCMV serostatus: most of the eight sequenced donors positive, one negative.

The CDR3 is made up of 14 amino acids. Germline V gene data show CDR1 as KGHSH and CDR2 as LQKENI. It was by 5'RACE template switching with UMIs that TCR beta cDNA was made. TCRdb re-called the 5' RACE reads, yielding one record per CDR3 amino acid sequence without DNA. The table for this sample gives more than 400,000 distinct CDR3 sequences. As regards this clonotype: Its cognate antigen is unknown.

Study observations and caveats: Clarity on HCMV specificity was lacking for the expanded NKG2C+ T cell clones. In more than five donors, dominant CD3+CD56+NKG2C+ clonotypes ranked among the top 10 CD8+ clonotypes.

This clonotype originated in a woman aged 18-70 years in good health. The sample was blood T cells: a sorted CD56 or NKG2C T cell subset, CD4+ or CD8+ T cells, or bulk PBMC T cells (not recorded which). The chain recombines TRBV18 with TRBJ2-5; TCRdb indicates TRBD1, and absent DNA this call remains unverified. CDR3 protein: CASSPGGAQETQYF.